These T cell receptor beta chains were read from a single sample in a study of OX40 agonist ivuxolimab in advanced cancers. Data came from immunoSEQ multiplex PCR; TCRdb stores just in-frame clones and leaves some out. The repertoire holds tens of thousands of clones, with about 84% as singletons. The specimen comprised CD4+ or CD8+ T cells sorted from blood, sampled in a trial of the OX40 agonist ivuxolimab. These receptors originate from an adult with an advanced solid tumor such as melanoma, head and neck, liver or kidney cancer. Both conserved end residues are part of each CDR3. A D gene is named only where the DNA matches it firmly. Not all rows give a size; the values are once, few, many and, for expanded clones, a class.

TRBJ1-4	-	TRBV5-6	-	TGTGCCAGCAGCTGGAGGGGGGCCCCCCTTGAAAAACTGTTTTTT	CASSWRGAPLEKLFF
TRBJ2-3	-	TRBV2	-	TGTGCCAGCAGTAAAGGACGGGGCACAGATACGCAGTATTTT	CASSKGRGTDTQYF
TRBJ2-7	-	TRBV5-1	TRBD2	TGCGCCAGCAGCTTGTCATTGGTAGCGGGAGGGGGACCCTACGAGCAGTACTTC	CASSLSLVAGGGPYEQYF
TRBJ1-4	-	TRBV9	-	TGTGCCAGCAGCGTAGGAGGTGCAACTAATGAAAAACTGTTTTTT	CASSVGGATNEKLFF
TRBJ1-2	-	TRBV7-9	-	TGTGCCAGCAGCTTTGGGGATAGCTATGGCTACACCTTC	CASSFGDSYGYTF
TRBJ1-5	few	TRBV2	-	TGTGCCAGCAGAAGGGATAGCAATCAGCCCCAGCATTTT	CASRRDSNQPQHF
TRBJ1-4	-	TRBV30	-	TGTGCCTGGAGTGTGCTCGCTGGTGAAAAACTGTTTTTT	CAWSVLAGEKLFF
TRBJ2-3	-	TRBV13	TRBD2	TGTGCCAGCAGCTCCCCCGGACTAGCGGGGGGCGTCAGCACAGATACGCAGTATTTT	CASSSPGLAGGVSTDTQYF
TRBJ1-2	few	TRBV5-4	TRBD1	TGTGCCAGTCAGGGGGACTATGGCTACACCTTC	CASQGDYGYTF
TRBJ1-1	many	TRBV2	-	TGTGCCAGTGTAGAGGGGGGTCTTGGAGCTTTCTTT	CASVEGGLGAFF
TRBJ2-5	-	TRBV11-3	-	TGTGCCAGCAGCTCGGGGGATGAGACCCAGTACTTC	CASSSGDETQYF
TRBJ2-7	-	TRBV5-1	TRBD1	TGCGCCAGCAGCCTAGGACAGGGGCCAGCCTACGAGCAGTACTTC	CASSLGQGPAYEQYF
TRBJ2-3	-	TRBV19	TRBD2	TGTGCCAGTAGACAGACTAGCGGGGGGGCAGATACGCAGTATTTT	CASRQTSGGADTQYF
TRBJ1-4	-	TRBV11-2	-	TGTGCCAGCAGGCGCACGGGCTTGACTAATGAAAAACTGTTTTTT	CASRRTGLTNEKLFF
TRBJ2-7	-	TRBV10-1	-	TGCGCCAGCCTTCAACGGGTCTTCTACGAGCAGTACTTC	CASLQRVFYEQYF
TRBJ1-3	medium-sized	TRBV6-1	-	TGTGCCAGCAGTGAAATTGGGGTTACCTTGGAATTATCTGGAAACACCATATATTTT	CASSEIGVTLELSGNTIYF
TRBJ2-1	-	TRBV7-7	TRBD1	TGTGCCAGCAGCTGGGGACAGGTGGCCTACAATGAGCAGTTCTTC	CASSWGQVAYNEQFF
TRBJ2-5	-	TRBV5-1	-	TGCGCCAGCAGCTTGGGTCGCGGTTCTAGAGGTGAGACCCAGTACTTC	CASSLGRGSRGETQYF
TRBJ1-4	-	TRBV15	-	TGTGCCACCAGCAGAGATCTGGGTAGGGATAATGAAAAACTGTTTTTT	CATSRDLGRDNEKLFF
TRBJ2-5	-	TRBV5-8	-	TGTGCCAGCAGTCCCTACGGAATAACCTTAGAGACCCAGTACTTC	CASSPYGITLETQYF
TRBJ1-5	-	TRBV6-5	-	TGTGCCAGCAGTTTAGAGGCAGGGAACGGTCAGCCCCAGCATTTT	CASSLEAGNGQPQHF
TRBJ1-2	-	TRBV13	TRBD1	TGTGCCAGCAGCACGGGGACAGGACTCTATGGCTACACCTTC	CASSTGTGLYGYTF
TRBJ2-3	-	TRBV7-8	TRBD2	TGTGCCAGCAGCCCTCTTTCTAGCGGTAGGGCAGATACGCAGTATTTT	CASSPLSSGRADTQYF
TRBJ2-7	-	TRBV7-2	-	TGTGCCAGCAGTAGGGGGCGGGGGGCAGCTGAGCAGTACTTC	CASSRGRGAAEQYF
TRBJ1-1	few	TRBV5-4	-	TGTGCCAGCAGCTTATTACAGGGAACTGAAGCTTTCTTT	CASSLLQGTEAFF
TRBJ1-2	-	TRBV9	-	TGTGCCAGCAGCGAAACGACGGGGGTAGGCTATGGCTACACCTTC	CASSETTGVGYGYTF
TRBJ1-5	-	TRBV6-1	-	TGTGCCAGCAAGACACCTACTAGCAATCAGCCCCAGCATTTT	CASKTPTSNQPQHF
TRBJ1-1	-	TRBV18	TRBD1	TGTGCCAGCTCACCACGGACAGGGGGTTCGAACACTGAAGCTTTCTTT	CASSPRTGGSNTEAFF
TRBJ2-5	-	TRBV27	-	TGTGCCAGCAGTTTCGCTCCGGGACGGCAAGAGACCCAGTACTTC	CASSFAPGRQETQYF
TRBJ1-5	-	TRBV4-3	TRBD1	TGCGCCAGCAGCCAAGAATATTATGGTGTACAGGGGGAAGAGCCCCAGCATTTT	CASSQEYYGVQGEEPQHF
TRBJ1-2	once	TRBV20-1	TRBD1	TGCAGTGCTAGAGCCACCGGGACAGGAACCTTC	CSARATGTGTF
TRBJ1-6	-	TRBV7-3	-	TGTGCCAGCAGCCCAACACAGGAATCACCCCTCCACTTT	CASSPTQESPLHF
TRBJ2-5	once	TRBV11-3	TRBD2	TGTGCCAGCAGCCCGGGGGGGTCTCTAGAGACCCAGTACTTC	CASSPGGSLETQYF
TRBJ2-1	-	TRBV6-5	TRBD2	TGTGCCGGCACTACTAGCGGGGGGAATGAGCAGTTCTTC	CAGTTSGGNEQFF
TRBJ2-1	-	TRBV5-1	TRBD2	TGCGCCAGCAGCGCGTCGGGACTATCCTGGGATGAGCAGTTCTTC	CASSASGLSWDEQFF
TRBJ2-2	once	TRBV5-1	-	TGCGCCAGCAGCTTAATTCCGGTCGACACAAGGGGACTTCCGAACACCGGGGAGCTGTTTTTT	CASSLIPVDTRGLPNTGELFF
TRBJ2-3	-	TRBV5-4	-	TGTGCCAGCAGCTGGTCAATGGATACGCAGTATTTT	CASSWSMDTQYF
TRBJ1-2	-	TRBV7-8	-	TGTGCCAGCAGCCCGGACACGACAGCTCCTGGTGGCTACACCTTC	CASSPDTTAPGGYTF
TRBJ1-4	once	TRBV6-1	-	TGTGCCAGCAGTGAAGCTAAAGGGGGGGGTAATGAAAAACTGTTTTTT	CASSEAKGGGNEKLFF
TRBJ2-1	-	TRBV19	TRBD2	TGTGCCAGTAGTATAGTAGGGACTAGCGTGTACAATGAGCAGTTCTTC	CASSIVGTSVYNEQFF
TRBJ1-6	-	TRBV4-2	-	TGTGCCAGCAGCCTGGAGGGGCCGATCCAAACTTATAATTCACCCCTCCACTTT	CASSLEGPIQTYNSPLHF
TRBJ1-6	-	TRBV19	TRBD1	TGTGCCAGTAGTAGGCGGGCAGGGACAGGGAATTCACCCCTCCACTTT	CASSRRAGTGNSPLHF
TRBJ2-7	-	TRBV5-1	TRBD2	TGCGCCAGCAGCTCAAGCGGGAGGGCCGGCTACGAGCAGTACTTC	CASSSSGRAGYEQYF
TRBJ2-1	-	TRBV7-9	-	TGTGCCAGCAGCCATTCGGGGGTATACAATGAGCAGTTCTTC	CASSHSGVYNEQFF
TRBJ2-4	-	TRBV7-9	-	TGTGCCAGCAGCTATCCGGGACAAGGAAACATTCAGTACTTC	CASSYPGQGNIQYF
TRBJ2-2	-	TRBV19	-	TGTGCCAGTAGTCCGGTGCCCCCCCGGGCGAACACCGGGGAGCTGTTTTTT	CASSPVPPRANTGELFF
TRBJ1-6	once	TRBV15	-	TGTGCCACCAGCCCCTACCCGCAGGGAACAACCTCACCCCTCCACTTT	CATSPYPQGTTSPLHF
TRBJ2-7	-	TRBV11-2	TRBD2	TGTGCCAGCAGCCCAAGACTAGCGGGGGGTTCGTACGAGCAGTACTTC	CASSPRLAGGSYEQYF
TRBJ2-5	-	TRBV9	TRBD1	TGTGCCAGCAGCGTAGCTACCGCGGGTACAGGGGAAGAGACCCAGTACTTC	CASSVATAGTGEETQYF
TRBJ1-6	-	TRBV6-1	TRBD1	TGTGCCAGTGAACAGGGGCTTGTCCTCCACTTT	CASEQGLVLHF
TRBJ2-4	-	TRBV6-5	-	TGTGCCAGCAGCTACAGGGGGGGCCTAAAAAACATTCAGTACTTC	CASSYRGGLKNIQYF
TRBJ2-1	-	TRBV7-2	-	TGTGCCAGCAGCTCCGCCCCAGAGCAGTTCTTC	CASSSAPEQFF
TRBJ1-2	-	TRBV19	-	TGTGCCAGTAGTATCAGACAGGAGGCGATTGGCTACACCTTC	CASSIRQEAIGYTF
TRBJ2-6	once	TRBV9	-	TGTGCCAGCAGCGCCCGGGAGGGGGCCAACGTCCTGACTTTC	CASSAREGANVLTF
TRBJ2-3	-	TRBV18	TRBD1	TGTGCCAGCTCACCCGTGACAGGGGAATTTCATACGCAGTATTTT	CASSPVTGEFHTQYF